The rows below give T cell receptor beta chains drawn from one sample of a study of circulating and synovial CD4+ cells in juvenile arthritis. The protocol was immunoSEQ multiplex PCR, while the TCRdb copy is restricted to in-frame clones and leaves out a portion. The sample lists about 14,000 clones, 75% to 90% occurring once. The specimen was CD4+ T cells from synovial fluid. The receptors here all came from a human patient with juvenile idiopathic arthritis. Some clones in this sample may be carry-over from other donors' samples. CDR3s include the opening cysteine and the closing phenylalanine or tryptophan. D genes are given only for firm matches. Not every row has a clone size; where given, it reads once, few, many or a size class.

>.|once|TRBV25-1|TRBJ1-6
CASSESPGRNSPLHF
TGTGCCAGCAGTGAATCGCCAGGGCGGAATTCACCCCTCCACTTT
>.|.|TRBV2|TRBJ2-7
CASSERVEVKNEQYF
TGTGCCAGCAGTGAGAGGGTTGAGGTCAAAAACGAGCAGTACTTC
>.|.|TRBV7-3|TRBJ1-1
CASSPGEGELNTEAFF
TGTGCCAGCAGCCCAGGAGAAGGGGAATTGAACACTGAAGCTTTCTTT
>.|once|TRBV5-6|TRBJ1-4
CASSLSLYRGSRGEKLFF
TGTGCCAGCAGCTTGAGTTTATATCGGGGTTCACGGGGTGAAAAACTGTTTTTT
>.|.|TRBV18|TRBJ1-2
CASSPTTPNYGYTF
TGTGCCAGCTCACCAACTACACCTAACTATGGCTACACCTTC
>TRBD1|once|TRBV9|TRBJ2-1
CASSVVGGPYNEQFF
TGTGCCAGCAGCGTAGTAGGGGGCCCTTACAATGAGCAGTTCTTC
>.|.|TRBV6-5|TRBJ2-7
CASRRGYEQYF
TGTGCCAGCAGACGAGGGTACGAGCAGTACTTC
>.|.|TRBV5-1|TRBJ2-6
CASSLGSGANVLTF
TGCGCCAGCAGCTTGGGGAGTGGGGCCAACGTCCTGACTTTC
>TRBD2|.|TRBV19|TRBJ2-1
CASSIEGTRAANEQFF
TGTGCCAGTAGTATAGAAGGGACTAGGGCCGCCAATGAGCAGTTCTTC
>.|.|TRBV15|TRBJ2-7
CATSRDLSPSYEQYF
TGTGCCACCAGCAGAGATCTAAGCCCTTCCTACGAGCAGTACTTC
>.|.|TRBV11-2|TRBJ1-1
CASSDTGWVLSFF
TGTGCCAGCAGCGATACAGGGTGGGTCTTGTCTTTCTTT
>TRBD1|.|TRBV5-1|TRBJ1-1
CASSYLFSGRGRSNTEAFF
TGCGCCAGCAGCTACCTCTTTTCGGGCAGGGGGCGATCCAACACTGAAGCTTTCTTT
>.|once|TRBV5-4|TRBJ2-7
CASSLEEGGMPYEQYF
TGTGCCAGCAGCTTGGAAGAGGGAGGTATGCCCTACGAGCAGTACTTC
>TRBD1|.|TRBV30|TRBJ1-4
CAWDRGREKLFF
TGTGCCTGGGACAGGGGTCGTGAAAAACTGTTTTTT
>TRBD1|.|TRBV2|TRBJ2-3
CASSTTGDAQYF
TGTGCCAGCAGCACTACAGGGGATGCGCAGTATTTT
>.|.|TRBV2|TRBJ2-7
CASTGIDGEQYF
TGTGCCAGCACGGGGATTGACGGCGAGCAGTACTTC
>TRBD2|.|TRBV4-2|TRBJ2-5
CASSQATSGGAGGETQYF
TGTGCCAGCAGCCAGGCTACTAGCGGGGGGGCCGGGGGAGAGACCCAGTACTTC
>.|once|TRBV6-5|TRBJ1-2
CASSYSIGGSYGYTF
TGTGCCAGCAGTTACTCGATAGGAGGATCCTATGGCTACACCTTC
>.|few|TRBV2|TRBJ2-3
CASSAPRGGTDTQYF
TGTGCCAGCAGTGCGCCTAGGGGCGGCACAGATACGCAGTATTTT
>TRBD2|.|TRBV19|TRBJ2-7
CASSITLAGSYEQYF
TGTGCCAGTAGTATAACGCTAGCGGGCTCCTACGAGCAGTACTTC
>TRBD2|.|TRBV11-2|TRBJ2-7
CASSPERGASYEQYF
TGTGCCAGCAGCCCTGAGCGGGGGGCCTCCTACGAGCAGTACTTC
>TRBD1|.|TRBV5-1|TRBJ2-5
CASSLAGGQETQYF
TGCGCCAGCAGCTTGGCAGGGGGCCAAGAGACCCAGTACTTC
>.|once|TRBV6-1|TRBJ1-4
CASTREGGKLFF
TGTGCCAGCACCCGAGAGGGGGGGAAACTGTTTTTT
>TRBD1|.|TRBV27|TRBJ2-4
CASSPVLTGLEYF
TGTGCCAGCAGTCCCGTATTGACAGGGTTGGAGTACTTC
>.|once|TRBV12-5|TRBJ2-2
CASGLNTGELFF
TGTGCTAGTGGTCTAAACACCGGGGAGCTGTTTTTT
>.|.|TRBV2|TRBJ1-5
CASSEYGQLNQPQHF
TGTGCCAGCAGTGAATATGGGCAGTTAAATCAGCCCCAGCATTTT
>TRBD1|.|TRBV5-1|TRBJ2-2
CASSGMGQARELFF
TGCGCCAGCAGTGGGATGGGACAGGCCCGGGAGCTGTTTTTT
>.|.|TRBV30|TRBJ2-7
CAWSRRNGYEQYF
TGTGCCTGGAGTCGCCGTAACGGCTACGAGCAGTACTTC
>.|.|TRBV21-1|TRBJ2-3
CGEHPNSGASTDTQYF
TGTGGTGAGCACCCCAATAGCGGGGCCAGCACAGATACGCAGTATTTT
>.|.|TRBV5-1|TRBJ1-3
CASSLMASSGNTIYF
TGCGCCAGCAGCTTAATGGCTAGCTCTGGAAACACCATATATTTT
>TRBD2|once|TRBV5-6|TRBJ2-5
CASSWGGTQYF
TGTGCCAGCAGCTGGGGGGGGACCCAGTACTTC
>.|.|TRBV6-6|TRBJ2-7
CASSYGGSYEQYF
TGTGCCAGCAGTTACGGTGGCAGCTACGAGCAGTACTTC
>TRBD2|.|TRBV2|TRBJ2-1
CASSGDYYNEQFF
TGTGCCAGCAGTGGGGACTACTACAATGAGCAGTTCTTC
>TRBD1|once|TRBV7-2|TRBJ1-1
CASSLVGTGNTEAFF
TGTGCCAGCAGCTTAGTAGGGACAGGGAACACTGAAGCTTTCTTT
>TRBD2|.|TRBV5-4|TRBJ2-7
CASSQITSGIYEQYF
TGTGCCAGCAGCCAAATCACTAGCGGGATTTACGAGCAGTACTTC
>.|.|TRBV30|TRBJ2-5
CAWSDRQETQYF
TGTGCCTGGAGCGACAGACAAGAGACCCAGTACTTC
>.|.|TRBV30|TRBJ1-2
CAWSALSTANYGYTF
TGTGCCTGGAGTGCTCTCTCGACAGCGAACTATGGCTACACCTTC
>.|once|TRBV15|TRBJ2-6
CATSRDKTGRGAGANVLTF
TGTGCCACCAGCAGAGACAAGACAGGTCGGGGGGCTGGGGCCAACGTCCTGACTTTC
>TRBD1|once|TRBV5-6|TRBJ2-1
CASTGQGYVNEQFF
TGTGCCAGCACCGGACAGGGTTACGTCAATGAGCAGTTCTTC
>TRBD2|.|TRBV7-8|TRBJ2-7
CASSLGGTRGYEQYF
TGTGCCAGCAGCTTAGGAGGGACTAGGGGGTACGAGCAGTACTTC
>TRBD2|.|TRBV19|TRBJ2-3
CASSITGGGNTQYF
TGTGCCAGTAGTATAACGGGCGGGGGAAATACGCAGTATTTT
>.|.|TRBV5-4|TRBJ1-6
CASSLRGGGGNSPLHF
TGTGCCAGCAGCTTGCGTGGGGGAGGTGGTAATTCCCCCCTCCACTTT
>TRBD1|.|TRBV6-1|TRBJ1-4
CASRRTGGFGEKLFF
TGTGCCAGCAGAAGGACAGGGGGCTTCGGTGAAAAACTGTTTTTT
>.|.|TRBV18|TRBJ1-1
CASLKTRDSNTEAFF
TGTGCCAGCCTTAAGACCCGCGACAGCAACACTGAAGCTTTCTTT
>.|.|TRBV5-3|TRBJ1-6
CARSHGRLRNSPLHF
TGTGCCAGAAGCCACGGACGACTAAGAAATTCCCCCCTCCACTTT
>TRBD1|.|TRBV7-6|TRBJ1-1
CASSLLSAGGEAFF
TGTGCCAGCAGCTTATTATCGGCAGGGGGTGAAGCTTTCTTT
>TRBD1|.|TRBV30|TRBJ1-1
CAWHFTFFRDREFTEAFF
TGTGCCTGGCACTTTACTTTTTTCCGGGACAGGGAATTCACTGAAGCTTTCTTT
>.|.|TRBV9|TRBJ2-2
CASSVATGDTGELFF
TGTGCCAGCAGCGTAGCCACGGGGGACACCGGGGAGCTGTTTTTT
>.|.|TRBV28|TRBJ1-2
CASSLVEGGYTF
TGTGCCAGCAGTTTGGTGGAGGGTGGCTACACCTTC